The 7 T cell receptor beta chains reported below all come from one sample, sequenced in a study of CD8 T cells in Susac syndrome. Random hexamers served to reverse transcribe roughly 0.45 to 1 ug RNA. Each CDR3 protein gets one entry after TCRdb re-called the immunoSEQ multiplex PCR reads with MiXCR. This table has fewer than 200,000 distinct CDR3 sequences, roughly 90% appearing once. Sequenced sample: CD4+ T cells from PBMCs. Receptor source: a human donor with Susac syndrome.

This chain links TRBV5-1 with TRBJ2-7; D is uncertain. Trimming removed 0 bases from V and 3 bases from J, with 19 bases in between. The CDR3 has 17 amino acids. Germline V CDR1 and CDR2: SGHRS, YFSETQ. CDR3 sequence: CASSLGGVPSWGYEQYF. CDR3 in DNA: TGCGCCAGCAGCTTGGGCGGAGTCCCCAGTTGGGGCTACGAGCAGTACTTC.

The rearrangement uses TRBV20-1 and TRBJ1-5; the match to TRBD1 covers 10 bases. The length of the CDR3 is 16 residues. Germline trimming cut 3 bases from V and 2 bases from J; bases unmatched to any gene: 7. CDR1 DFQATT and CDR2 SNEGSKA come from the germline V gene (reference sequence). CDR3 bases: TGCAGTGCTAGGCTCCCCGGGACAGGGGGCAATCAGCCCCAGCATTTT. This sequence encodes CSARLPGTGGNQPQHF.

The CDR3 loop is CASSEWSNTGELFF. CDR3 DNA: TGCGCCAGCAGTGAGTGGTCTAACACCGGGGAGCTGTTTTTT. This chain links TRBV10-2 with TRBJ2-2; no reliable D call. The germline V gene has CDR1 WSHSY and CDR2 SAAADI. V lost 1 base and J 2 bases, leaving 5 bases between the germline ends. This CDR3 is 14 amino acids long.

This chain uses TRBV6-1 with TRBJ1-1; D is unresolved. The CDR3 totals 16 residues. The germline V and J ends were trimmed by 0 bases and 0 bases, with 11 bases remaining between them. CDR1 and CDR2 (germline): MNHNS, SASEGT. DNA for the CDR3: TGTGCCAGCAGTGAAGCGTATCCGCGAATGAACACTGAAGCTTTCTTT. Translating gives CASSEAYPRMNTEAFF.

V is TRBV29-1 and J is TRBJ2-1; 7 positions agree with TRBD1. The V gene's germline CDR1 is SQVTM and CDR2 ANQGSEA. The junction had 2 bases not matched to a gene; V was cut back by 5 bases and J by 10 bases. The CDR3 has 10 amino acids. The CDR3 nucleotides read TGCAGCGTTTCCAGGGGGGAGCAGTTCTTC. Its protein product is CSVSRGEQFF.

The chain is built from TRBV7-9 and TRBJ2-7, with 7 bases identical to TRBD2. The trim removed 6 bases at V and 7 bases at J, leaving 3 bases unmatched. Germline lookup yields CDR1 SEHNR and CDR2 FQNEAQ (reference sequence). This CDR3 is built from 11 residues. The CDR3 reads CASSREGEQYF. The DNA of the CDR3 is TGTGCCAGCAGTAGGGAGGGGGAGCAGTACTTC.

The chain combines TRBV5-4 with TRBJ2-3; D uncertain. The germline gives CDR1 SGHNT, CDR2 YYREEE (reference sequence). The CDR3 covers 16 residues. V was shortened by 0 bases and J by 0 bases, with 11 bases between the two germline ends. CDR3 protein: CASSLALGPSTDTQYF. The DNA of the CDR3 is TGTGCCAGCAGCTTGGCCTTAGGCCCCAGCACAGATACGCAGTATTTT.